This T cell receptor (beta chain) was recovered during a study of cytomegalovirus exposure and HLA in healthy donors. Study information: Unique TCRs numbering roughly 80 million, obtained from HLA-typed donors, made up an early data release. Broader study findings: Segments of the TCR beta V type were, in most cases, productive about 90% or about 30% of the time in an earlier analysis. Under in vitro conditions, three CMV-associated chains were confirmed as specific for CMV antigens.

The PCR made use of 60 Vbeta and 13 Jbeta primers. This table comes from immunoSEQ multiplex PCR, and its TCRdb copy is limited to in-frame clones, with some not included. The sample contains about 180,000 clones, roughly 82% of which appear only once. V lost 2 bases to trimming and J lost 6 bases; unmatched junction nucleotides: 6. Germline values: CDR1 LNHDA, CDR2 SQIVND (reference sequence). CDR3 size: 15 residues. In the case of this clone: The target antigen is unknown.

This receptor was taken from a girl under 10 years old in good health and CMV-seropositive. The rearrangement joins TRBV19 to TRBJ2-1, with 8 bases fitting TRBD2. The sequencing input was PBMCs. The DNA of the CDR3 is TGTGCCAGTAGTATACCCGGACTAGCCATCAATGAGCAGTTCTTC. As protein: CASSIPGLAINEQFF.